A single sample is the source of the 15 T cell receptor beta chains below, sequenced in a study of T cell responses to AZD1222 COVID-19 vaccine. Clones were sequenced by immunoSEQ multiplex PCR, and TCRdb holds only the in-frame ones, with some missing. Of around 99,000 clones listed, 87% are singletons. Sample: peripheral blood, taken on day 0 of AZD1222 vaccination. These receptors all stem from an adult in good health.

The chain combines TRBV6-4 with TRBJ2-1; possible D gene TRBD2, 5 bases. CDR3 length: 16 residues. Germline V lookup: CDR1 MRHNA, CDR2 SNTAGT. The V gene lost 0 bases and the J gene lost 8 bases, with 17 bases spanning the gap. Here the CDR3 reads CASSDSSGRGTDEQFF. CDR3 coding DNA: TGTGCCAGCAGTGACTCGTCTGGTCGGGGTACGGATGAGCAGTTCTTC.

V usage is TRBV7-2 and J usage is TRBJ2-1, with 8 bases fitting TRBD1. Unmatched junction bases numbered 5, after V lost 5 bases and J lost 8 bases. Germline-derived CDR1 and CDR2 are SGHTA and FQGNSA. The CDR3 is 13 amino acids. The CDR3 DNA follows: TGTGCCAGCAGCCTTGGACAGGGCTATGAGCAGTTCTTC. It translates to CASSLGQGYEQFF.

V is TRBV30 and J is TRBJ1-1; possible D gene TRBD1, 6 bases. CDR1 GTSNPN and CDR2 SVGIG come from the germline V gene (reference sequence). The length of the CDR3 is 13 residues. V was clipped by 3 bases and J by 5 bases, with 13 bases between them. As DNA, the CDR3 is TGTGCCTGGAGACCAATAGGGGGTACTGAAGCTTTCTTT. It yields the protein CAWRPIGGTEAFF.

Worth noting for this clone: Other DNA sequences within the sample encode an identical CDR3. The rearrangement joins TRBV6-5 to TRBJ2-5, with D possibly matching TRBD2 (6 bases). This CDR3 comprises 16 residues. Germline V gene data show CDR1 as MNHEY and CDR2 as SVGAGI. V dropped 0 bases and J dropped 5 bases, with 16 bases sitting between them. The CDR3 protein is CASSYSGAGFGETQYF. CDR3 in DNA: TGTGCCAGCAGTTACTCCGGGGCGGGGTTCGGGGAGACCCAGTACTTC.

This chain links TRBV12-3 or TRBV12-4 with TRBJ1-2; weak D call: TRBD1 (6 bases). The length of the CDR3 is 13 residues. V lost 6 bases to trimming and J lost 2 bases, with 10 bases between them. The CDR3 is CASRRTENYGYTF. CDR3 DNA sequence: TGTGCCAGCAGGCGGACAGAAAACTATGGCTACACCTTC.

V gene TRBV10-1 combines with J gene TRBJ2-2, with 8 nucleotides matching TRBD1. CDR1 and CDR2 from the germline V gene are WNHNN and SYGVQD (reference sequence). This CDR3 comprises 14 residues. Losses at the gene ends were 10 bases for V and 4 bases for J; bases not matched to a gene: 8. The CDR3 here is CAIETGVGTGELFF. CDR3 DNA: TGCGCCATCGAGACAGGGGTTGGCACCGGGGAGCTGTTTTTT.

The chain employs TRBV7-8 and TRBJ2-3, with D unresolved. V lost 1 base, J lost 1 base, and 6 bases lay in between. The CDR3 has 14 residues. Germline lookup yields CDR1 SGHVS and CDR2 FQNEAQ. The CDR3 DNA reads TGTGCCAGCAGCTTAGGCTGGGGCACAGATACGCAGTATTTT. Protein: CASSLGWGTDTQYF.

The CDR3 bases are TGTGCCAGCAGCTTGGGCAGGCGCCTCTCTGGGGCCAACGTCCTGACTTTC. The encoded protein is CASSLGRRLSGANVLTF. The chain couples TRBV5-8 to TRBJ2-6; no firm D call. V was clipped by 0 bases and J by 0 bases, with 10 bases between them. CDR1 is SGHTS, CDR2 YDEGEE, per germline. CDR3 length: 17 amino acids.

V and J are TRBV9 and TRBJ2-1; a weak D match, TRBD1 (5 bases). Germline-derived CDR1 and CDR2 are SGDLS and YYNGEE. Trimming shortened V by 4 bases and J by 4 bases, and 9 bases separated the two germline ends. The CDR3 runs 13 residues. Here the CDR3 reads CASSTRQYNEQFF. The CDR3 DNA reads as TGTGCCAGCAGCACCCGACAGTACAATGAGCAGTTCTTC. The variable domain in full, completed from reference TRBV9 and TRBJ2-1, reads DSGVTQTPKHLITATGQRVTLRCSPRSGDLSVYWYQQSLDQGLQFLIQYYNGEERAKGNILERFSAQQFPDLHSELNLSSLELGDSALYFCASSTRQYNEQFFGPGTRLTVL.

The chain recombines TRBV3-1 (or the pseudogene TRBV3-2) with TRBJ2-5; D uncertain. From germline, CDR1 is LGHDT and CDR2 YNNKEL (reference sequence). The CDR3 runs 11 residues. Trimming took off 3 bases at V and 1 base at J, with 0 bases between the two ends. The CDR3 is CASSHQETQYF. Here the CDR3 DNA reads TGTGCCAGCAGCCACCAAGAGACCCAGTACTTC.

The chain couples TRBV28 to TRBJ2-1; TRBD2 aligns across 14 bases. After removal of 6 bases from V and 9 bases from J, the junction contained 4 bases not matched to a gene. The CDR3 sequence is 14 residues long. In germline, CDR1 is MDHEN, CDR2 SYDVKM. The CDR3 here is CASRPGLAGVEQFF. CDR3 coding DNA: TGTGCCAGCAGGCCGGGACTAGCGGGAGTTGAGCAGTTCTTC.

The V call is TRBV7-9, the J call TRBJ1-2; the D gene is possibly TRBD1 (6 bases). Germline CDR1 and CDR2: SEHNR and FQNEAQ (reference sequence). The CDR3 loop spans 13 amino acids. The germline V and J ends were trimmed by 2 bases and 8 bases, with 12 bases remaining between them. The DNA of the CDR3 is TGTGCCAGCAGCTTATCAGGGGCGGACGGCTACACCTTC. It is translated as CASSLSGADGYTF.

This chain connects TRBV20-1 to TRBJ1-4; D remains unclear. Trimming stripped 3 bases from V and 5 bases from J, with 10 bases between. Germline assignment: CDR1 DFQATT and CDR2 SNEGSKA (reference sequence). The CDR3 contains 13 residues. Written as DNA, the CDR3 is TGCAGTGCTAGTAGGCGAGCAAATGAAAAACTGTTTTTT. Translating gives CSASRRANEKLFF.

V gene TRBV6-5 combines with J gene TRBJ1-2, with 10 nucleotides matching TRBD1. Per the germline V gene, CDR1 is MNHEY and CDR2 is SVGAGI. The CDR3 spans 15 residues. V was clipped by 6 bases and J by 6 bases; unmatched bases: 10. In DNA form, the CDR3 reads TGTGCCAGCAGAGCCGATCTGGGACAGGGGAATGGCTACACCTTC. It encodes CASRADLGQGNGYTF.

The sample holds one count of this clone. Germline is not matched at one junction end, which may reflect a read error. This chain connects TRBV7-2 to TRBJ1-1, with D uncertain. This CDR3 region has 15 residues. The germline V gene encodes CDR1 SGHTA and CDR2 FQGNSA. CDR3 loop: CASSLGPLSGRVGLF. The CDR3 DNA follows: TGTGCCAGCAGCTTAGGACCCCTGAGCGGCCGGGTAGGTCTCTTT.